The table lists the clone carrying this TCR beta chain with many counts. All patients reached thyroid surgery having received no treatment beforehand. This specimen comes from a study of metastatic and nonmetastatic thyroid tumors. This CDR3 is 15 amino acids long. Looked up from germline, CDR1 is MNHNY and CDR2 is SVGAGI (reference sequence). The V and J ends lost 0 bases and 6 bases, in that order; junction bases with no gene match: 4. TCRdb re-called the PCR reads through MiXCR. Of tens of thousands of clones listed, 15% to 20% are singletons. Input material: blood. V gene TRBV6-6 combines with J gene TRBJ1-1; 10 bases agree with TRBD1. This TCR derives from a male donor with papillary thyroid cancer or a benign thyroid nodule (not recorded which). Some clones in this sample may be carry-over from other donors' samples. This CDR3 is CASSYSRDRGPEAFF. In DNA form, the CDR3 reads TGTGCCAGCAGTTACTCGAGGGACAGGGGTCCTGAAGCTTTCTTT.